These 7 T cell receptor beta chains were all obtained from the same sample, sequenced in a study of CD8+ T cells in alopecia areata. Described treatment: oral pan-JAK inhibitor, 5-10 mg twice daily. RNA extraction and reverse transcription yielded cDNA as sequencing template. Libraries were prepared by immunoSEQ multiplex PCR; TCRdb keeps only in-frame clonotypes and omits some of them. The sample consists of under 200,000 clones, less than 70% of them appearing once. The material was CD4+ T cells sorted from blood, obtained at week 24, from a patient treated with tofacitinib. The receptor set was obtained from a human donor with alopecia areata.

This sequence joins TRBV7-9 and TRBJ1-2; TRBD1 aligns across 9 bases. The CDR3 loop spans 15 amino acids. V lost 5 bases to trimming and J lost 6 bases; unmatched junction nucleotides: 10. Germline V gene lookup returns CDR1 SEHNR and CDR2 FQNEAQ (reference sequence). The CDR3 here is CASSPLRDRVDGYTF. The CDR3 DNA reads TGTGCCAGCAGCCCCCTCCGGGACAGGGTGGATGGCTACACCTTC.

The table lists this clone with a few counts. The rearrangement uses TRBV29-1 and TRBJ2-3; TRBD2 matches 12 bases. This CDR3 is 13 amino acids long. CDR1 is SQVTM, CDR2 ANQGSEA, per germline. After removal of 4 bases from V and 7 bases from J, the junction contained 3 bases not matched to a gene. Here the CDR3 reads CSVGLAGANTQYF. The CDR3, as DNA: TGCAGCGTTGGACTAGCGGGGGCCAATACGCAGTATTTT.

The CDR3 coding sequence is TGTGCCTGGAGTGTACATAACTATGGCTACACCTTC. Protein sequence: CAWSVHNYGYTF. V and J are TRBV30 and TRBJ1-2; no reliable D call. The CDR3 is 12 residues long. The germline gives CDR1 GTSNPN, CDR2 SVGIG (reference sequence). V was shortened by 0 bases and J by 1 base, with 3 bases between the two germline ends.

The chain has TRBV6-1 and TRBJ2-7; D is possibly TRBD1 (6 bases). The CDR3 extends over 15 amino acids. V was pared by 5 bases and J by 2 bases, with 16 bases between. Looked up from germline, CDR1 is MNHNS and CDR2 is SASEGT. The CDR3 DNA reads TGTGCCAGCAGTACTATACAGGGTTTCACCTACGAGCAGTACTTC. This translates into CASSTIQGFTYEQYF.

The chain carries TRBV29-1 and TRBJ1-1; D remains unclear. V lost 2 bases, J lost 5 bases, and 12 bases lay in between. The CDR3 loop spans 13 amino acids. CDR1 and CDR2 (germline): SQVTM, ANQGSEA. The CDR3 loop reads CSVESQVGTEAFF. The CDR3 DNA is TGCAGCGTTGAAAGTCAGGTGGGGACTGAAGCTTTCTTT.

This clone was counted only a few times. This sequence joins TRBV19 and TRBJ2-1; TRBD1 matches 8 bases. The CDR3 loop spans 15 amino acids. CDR1 and CDR2 (germline): LNHDA, SQIVND (reference sequence). The trim removed 5 bases at V and 0 bases at J, leaving 3 bases unmatched. CDR3 sequence (DNA): TGTGCCAGTAGTCCGGGGACAGGCTCCTACAATGAGCAGTTCTTC. This translates into CASSPGTGSYNEQFF.

J is TRBJ2-7 and V is TRBV19; D assignment may be TRBD1 or TRBD2 (5 bases each). Per germline, CDR1 LNHDA and CDR2 SQIVND (reference sequence). V shed 7 bases and J shed 0 bases, with 13 bases lying between them. The CDR3 runs to 14 residues. DNA of the CDR3: TGTGCCAGTACCTCACCAGGGAGCTCCTACGAGCAGTACTTC. Residues: CASTSPGSSYEQYF.